What follows describes a single T cell receptor (beta chain). The data are from a study of control samples from healthy donors and cancer patients. With 3 bases clipped from V and 7 bases from J, the junction kept 8 bases outside the gene matches. CDR3 length equals 14 residues. Germline CDR1 ENHRY, CDR2 SYGVKD. TCRdb's table, derived via immunoSEQ multiplex PCR, lists solely in-frame clones and lacks some. This sample has 100,000 or so clones, with roughly 92% found just once. The chain employs TRBV10-3 and TRBJ2-7, with 8 bases lining up with TRBD1. The specimen was blood. The clonotype was recovered from a woman aged 30 to 39 in good health. This CDR3 reads CAISDWQGAREQYF. Here the CDR3 DNA reads TGTGCCATCAGTGATTGGCAGGGGGCGAGGGAGCAGTACTTC.